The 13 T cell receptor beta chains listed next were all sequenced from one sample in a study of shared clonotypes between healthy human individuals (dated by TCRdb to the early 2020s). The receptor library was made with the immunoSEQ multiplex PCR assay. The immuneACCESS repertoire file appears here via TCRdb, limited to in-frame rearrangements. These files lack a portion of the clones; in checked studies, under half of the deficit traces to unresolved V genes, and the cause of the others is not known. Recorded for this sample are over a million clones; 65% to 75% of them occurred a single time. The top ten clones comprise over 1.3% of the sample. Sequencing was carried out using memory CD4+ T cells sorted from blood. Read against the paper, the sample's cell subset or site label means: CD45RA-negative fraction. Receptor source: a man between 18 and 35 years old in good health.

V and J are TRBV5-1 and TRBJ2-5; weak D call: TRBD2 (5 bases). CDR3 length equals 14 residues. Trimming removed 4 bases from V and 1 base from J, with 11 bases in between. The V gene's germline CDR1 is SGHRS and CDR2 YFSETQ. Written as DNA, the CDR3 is TGCGCCAGCAGCCCCGGGCGGGCCCAAGAGACCCAGTACTTC. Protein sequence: CASSPGRAQETQYF.

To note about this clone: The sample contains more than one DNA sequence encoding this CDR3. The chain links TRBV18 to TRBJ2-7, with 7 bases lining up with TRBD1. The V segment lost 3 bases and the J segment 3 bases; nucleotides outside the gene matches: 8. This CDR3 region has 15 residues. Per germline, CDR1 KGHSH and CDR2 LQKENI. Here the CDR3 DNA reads TGTGCCAGCTCACCCGGGCCAGGGGGAATCTACGAGCAGTACTTC. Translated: CASSPGPGGIYEQYF.

The CDR3 sequence is CASSLTSGSMNEQFF. The CDR3 bases are TGCGCCAGCAGCTTGACTAGCGGGAGTATGAATGAGCAGTTCTTC. The V call is TRBV5-1, the J call TRBJ2-1, with 11 positions matching TRBD2. With 1 base clipped from V and 7 bases from J, the junction kept 4 bases outside the gene matches. Per the germline V gene, CDR1 is SGHRS and CDR2 is YFSETQ. The CDR3 covers 15 residues.

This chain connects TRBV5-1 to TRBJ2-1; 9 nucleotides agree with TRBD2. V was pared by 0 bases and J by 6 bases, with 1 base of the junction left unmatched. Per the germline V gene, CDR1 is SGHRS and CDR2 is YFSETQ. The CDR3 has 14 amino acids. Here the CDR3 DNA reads TGCGCCAGCAGCTTGGAGGGACTAGCCAATGAGCAGTTCTTC. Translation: CASSLEGLANEQFF.

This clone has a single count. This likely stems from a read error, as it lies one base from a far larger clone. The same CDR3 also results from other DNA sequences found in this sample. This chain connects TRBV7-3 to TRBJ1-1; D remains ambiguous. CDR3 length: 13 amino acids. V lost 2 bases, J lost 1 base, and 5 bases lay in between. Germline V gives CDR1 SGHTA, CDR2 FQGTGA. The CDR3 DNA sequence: TGTGCCAGCAGCTTAGGCCGGAACACTGAAGCTTTCTTT. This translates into CASSLGRNTEAFF.

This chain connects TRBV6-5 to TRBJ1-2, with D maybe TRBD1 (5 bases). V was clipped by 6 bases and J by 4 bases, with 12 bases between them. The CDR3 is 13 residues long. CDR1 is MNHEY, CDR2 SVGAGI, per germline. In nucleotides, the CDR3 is TGTGCCAGCAGCCAAGGACAAGTCTATGGCTACACCTTC. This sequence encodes CASSQGQVYGYTF.

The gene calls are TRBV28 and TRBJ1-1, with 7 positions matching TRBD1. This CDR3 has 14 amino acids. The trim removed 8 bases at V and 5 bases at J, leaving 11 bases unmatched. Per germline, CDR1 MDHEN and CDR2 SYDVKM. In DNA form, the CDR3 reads TGTGCCAGCTTAGGGGGCGGAGGGAGGACTGAAGCTTTCTTT. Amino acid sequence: CASLGGGGRTEAFF.

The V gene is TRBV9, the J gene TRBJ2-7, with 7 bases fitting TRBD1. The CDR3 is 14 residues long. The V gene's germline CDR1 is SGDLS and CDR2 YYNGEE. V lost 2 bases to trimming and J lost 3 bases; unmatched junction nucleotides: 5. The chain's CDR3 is CASSVGQVNYEQYF. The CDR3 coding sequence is TGTGCCAGCAGCGTCGGACAGGTCAACTACGAGCAGTACTTC.

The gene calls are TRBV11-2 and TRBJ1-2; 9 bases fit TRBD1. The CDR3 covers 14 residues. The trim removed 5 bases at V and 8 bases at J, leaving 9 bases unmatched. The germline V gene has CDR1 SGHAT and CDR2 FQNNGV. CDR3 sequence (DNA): TGTGCCAGCAGCCATAGGGGACAGGGCGGAGGCTACACCTTC. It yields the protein CASSHRGQGGGYTF.

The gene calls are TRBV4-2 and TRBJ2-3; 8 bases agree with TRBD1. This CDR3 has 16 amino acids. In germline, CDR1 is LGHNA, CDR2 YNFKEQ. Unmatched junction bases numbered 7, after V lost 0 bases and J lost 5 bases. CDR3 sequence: CASSQDTQGAKDTQYF. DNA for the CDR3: TGTGCCAGCAGCCAAGATACGCAGGGGGCGAAAGATACGCAGTATTTT.

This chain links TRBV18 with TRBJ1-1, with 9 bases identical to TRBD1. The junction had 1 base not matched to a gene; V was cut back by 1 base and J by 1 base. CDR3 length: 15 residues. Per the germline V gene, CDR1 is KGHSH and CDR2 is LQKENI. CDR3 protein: CASSPRDRENTEAFF. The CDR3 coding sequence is TGTGCCAGCTCACCACGGGACAGGGAGAACACTGAAGCTTTCTTT.

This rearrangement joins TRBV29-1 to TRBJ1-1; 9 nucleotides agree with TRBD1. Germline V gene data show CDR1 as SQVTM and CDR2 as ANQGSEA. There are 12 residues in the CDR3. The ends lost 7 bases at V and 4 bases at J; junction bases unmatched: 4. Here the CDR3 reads CSAGTGPTEAFF. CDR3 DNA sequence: TGCAGCGCCGGGACAGGGCCCACTGAAGCTTTCTTT.

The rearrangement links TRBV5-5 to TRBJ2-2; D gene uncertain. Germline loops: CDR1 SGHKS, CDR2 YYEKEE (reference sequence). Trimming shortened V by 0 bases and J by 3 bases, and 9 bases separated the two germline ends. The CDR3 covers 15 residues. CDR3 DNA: TGTGCCAGCAGCTTGGCGGTCCGGGACACCGGGGAGCTGTTTTTT. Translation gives CASSLAVRDTGELFF.